The 4 T cell receptor beta chains listed next were all sequenced from one sample in a study of blood T cell repertoires in COVID-19. Clones were read by immunoSEQ multiplex PCR, and TCRdb kept only the in-frame ones, dropping some. Of some 93,000 clones in the sample, approximately 82% were seen once. The sample consisted of peripheral blood. These receptors originate from a man in his 70s with acute or convalescent COVID-19.

CDR3 in amino acids: CASSPDLDSAYGYTF. The DNA of the CDR3 is TGTGCCAGCAGTCCCGACCTGGACAGTGCCTATGGCTACACCTTC. V is TRBV27 and J is TRBJ1-2; TRBD1 is a possible D gene (6 bases). V dropped 5 bases and J dropped 4 bases, with 17 bases sitting between them. There are 15 residues in the CDR3. From germline, CDR1 is MNHEY and CDR2 SMNVEV (reference sequence).

The sample holds a few counts of this clone. The chain uses TRBV18 and TRBJ1-4; D gene ambiguous. The CDR3 contains 15 residues. V was clipped by 4 bases and J by 0 bases, with 9 bases between them. Germline assignment: CDR1 KGHSH and CDR2 LQKENI. The CDR3 region is CASSLGAATNEKLFF. In DNA, the CDR3 is TGTGCCAGCTCACTTGGTGCAGCAACTAATGAAAAACTGTTTTTT.

The V and J genes are TRBV7-2 and TRBJ1-5; 8 nucleotides agree with TRBD1. Trimming took 5 bases from V and 2 from J; bases not matched to a gene: 14. The germline V gene encodes CDR1 SGHTA and CDR2 FQGNSA. The CDR3 covers 18 residues. The CDR3 coding sequence is TGTGCCAGCAGCAATACGGGCAGGGGGCAAGTAGGCAATCAGCCCCAGCATTTT. It codes for CASSNTGRGQVGNQPQHF.

This clone was found a few times. The rearrangement uses TRBV6-5 and TRBJ1-3, with no clear D. Trimming pared 8 bases from V and 7 bases from J, leaving 18 bases between. Per the germline V gene, CDR1 is MNHEY and CDR2 is SVGAGI. This CDR3 spans 14 amino acids. In DNA form, the CDR3 reads TGTGCCAGCGGGCTTTCAGGATTGGGTAACACCATATATTTT. Its translation is CASGLSGLGNTIYF.